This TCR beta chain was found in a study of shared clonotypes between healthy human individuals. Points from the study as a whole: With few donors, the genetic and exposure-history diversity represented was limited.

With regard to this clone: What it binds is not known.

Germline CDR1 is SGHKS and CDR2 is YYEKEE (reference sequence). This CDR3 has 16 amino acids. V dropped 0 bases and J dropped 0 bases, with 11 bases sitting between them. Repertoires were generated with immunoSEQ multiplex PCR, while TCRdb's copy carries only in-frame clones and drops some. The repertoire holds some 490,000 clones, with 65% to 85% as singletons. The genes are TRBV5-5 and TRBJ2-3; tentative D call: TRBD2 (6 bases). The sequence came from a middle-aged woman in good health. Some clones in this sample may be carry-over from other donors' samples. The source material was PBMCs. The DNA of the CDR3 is TGTGCCAGCAGCTTGGGGCTAGCGCTTAGCACAGATACGCAGTATTTT. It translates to CASSLGLALSTDTQYF.